This T cell receptor beta chain was obtained from a study of blood T cell repertoires in COVID-19. CDR3 length: 13 amino acids. V was pared by 11 bases and J by 0 bases, with 11 bases between. Germline values: CDR1 LGHDT, CDR2 YNNKEL (reference sequence). Assay used: immunoSEQ multiplex PCR; TCRdb lists only in-frame clones, some missing. The sample lists about 250,000 clones, 80% to 90% occurring once. Sample: PBMCs or T cells enriched from blood (not recorded which). The sequence was obtained from a woman between 18 and 29 years old who had recovered from COVID-19. V is TRBV3-1 (or the pseudogene TRBV3-2) and J is TRBJ2-1; possible D gene TRBD1, 5 bases. The CDR3, as DNA: TGTGCCTCCGCCACAGGCTCCTACAATGAGCAGTTCTTC. This translates into CASATGSYNEQFF.